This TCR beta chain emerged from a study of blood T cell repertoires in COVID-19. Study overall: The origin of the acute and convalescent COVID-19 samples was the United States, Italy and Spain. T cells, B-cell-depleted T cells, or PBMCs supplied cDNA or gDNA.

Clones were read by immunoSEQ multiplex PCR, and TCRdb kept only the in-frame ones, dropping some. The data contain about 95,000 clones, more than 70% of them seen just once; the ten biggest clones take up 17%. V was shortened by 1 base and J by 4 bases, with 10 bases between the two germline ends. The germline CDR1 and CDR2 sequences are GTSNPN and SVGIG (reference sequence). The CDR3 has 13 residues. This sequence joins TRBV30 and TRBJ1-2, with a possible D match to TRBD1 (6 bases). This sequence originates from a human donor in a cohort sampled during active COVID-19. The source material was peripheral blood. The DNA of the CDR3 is TGTGCCTGGAGTGGGAACAGGGTCTATGGCTACACCTTC. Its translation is CAWSGNRVYGYTF.